This T cell receptor beta chain emerged from a study of T-cell reconstitution after alpha-beta-depleted transplantation in children. This CDR3 comprises 18 residues. The junction had 9 bases not matched to a gene; V was cut back by 0 bases and J by 2 bases. Germline assignment: CDR1 LNHNV and CDR2 YYDKDF (reference sequence). Researchers prepared the TCRbeta library using unique molecular identifiers, the study reports. MiXCR was run by TCRdb on the PCR reads, yielding one entry per CDR3 protein. The table records about 540,000 distinct CDR3 sequences, approximately 20% of them present only once. This clonotype was seen a handful of times.

The sequencing here drew on PBMCs from the stem cell graft donor, taken from the stem cell graft. This sequence joins TRBV15 and TRBJ2-1, with TRBD2 matching 8 bases. The TCR comes from a human donor who donated a stem cell graft to a child with acute lymphoblastic leukemia. The CDR3 loop reads CATSRDLISGSAYNEQFF. CDR3 in DNA: TGTGCCACCAGCAGAGATCTCATAAGCGGGAGCGCCTACAATGAGCAGTTCTTC. The full variable domain, with the rest looked up from reference TRBV15 and TRBJ2-1, is DAMVIQNPRYQVTQFGKPVTLSCSQTLNHNVMYWYQQKSSQAPKLLFHYYDKDFNNEADTPDNFQSRRPNTSFCFLDIRSPGLGDTAMYLCATSRDLISGSAYNEQFFGPGTRLTVL.